The 15 T cell receptor beta chains below all came from one sample that was sequenced in a study of metastatic and nonmetastatic thyroid tumors. Thyroid surgery was preceded by no treatment in any patient. TCRdb re-clonotyped the PCR reads through MiXCR. The data show approximately 74,000 clones, with approximately 14% seen just once and around 7% held by the top ten. The sequenced sample consisted of blood. These receptors came from a male donor with papillary thyroid cancer or a benign thyroid nodule (not recorded which). Some clones in this sample may be carry-over from other donors' samples.

This clone was picked up many times. The V call is TRBV6-5, the J call TRBJ2-1; 8 nucleotides agree with TRBD2. This CDR3 has 16 amino acids. Germline V CDR1 and CDR2: MNHEY, SVGAGI. V lost 2 bases, J lost 8 bases, and 11 bases stayed unmatched. CDR3 in DNA: TGTGCCAGCAGTTACCAATTCGTTTCAGCGGGAGATGAGCAGTTCTTC. This sequence encodes CASSYQFVSAGDEQFF.

This clone was detected many times. The chain has TRBV6-2 or TRBV6-3 and TRBJ2-1; 9 bases line up with TRBD2. This CDR3 has 15 residues. The J segment lost 1 base and the V segment lost 5 bases, leaving 3 bases of the junction unmatched. Germline V CDR1 and CDR2: MNHEY, SVGEGT. CDR3 sequence: CASSPSGTSYNEQFF. The CDR3 coding sequence is TGTGCCAGCAGTCCTAGCGGGACTTCCTACAATGAGCAGTTCTTC.

On this clone itself: The junction departs from germline at one end; a sequencing error may be responsible. J is TRBJ2-7 and V is TRBV29-1; possible D gene TRBD1, 5 bases. CDR3 length: 13 amino acids. Per germline, CDR1 SQVTM and CDR2 ANQGSEA. The CDR3 reads CNVARAKHYEQYF. Here the CDR3 DNA reads TGCAACGTTGCCAGGGCCAAACATTACGAGCAGTACTTC.

This clone was counted only a few times. Its ends do not fully match the called genes, so a read error is possible. J is TRBJ2-7 and V is TRBV28; maybe TRBD2 (5 bases). The CDR3 has 15 residues. Germline CDR1 and CDR2: MDHEN and SYDVKM. CDR3 in amino acids: CASIPPAEGSYEQCF. The CDR3 DNA reads TGTGCCAGCATTCCCCCGGCTGAGGGCTCCTACGAGCAGTGCTTC.

This clone was detected ten times or more. The chain links TRBV7-2 to TRBJ1-2; D is undetermined. Germline CDR1 SGHTA, CDR2 FQGNSA. CDR3 size: 12 residues. Trimming left V 6 bases short and J 8 bases short, with 13 bases between. The CDR3 is CASSRNSDGYTF. CDR3 in DNA: TGTGCCAGCAGTAGAAACAGCGACGGCTACACCTTC.

J is TRBJ2-2 and V is TRBV7-3; 9 nucleotides agree with TRBD2. V shed 5 bases and J 0 bases; nucleotides not matched to a gene: 4. The CDR3 consists of 16 residues. Germline CDR1 SGHTA, CDR2 FQGTGA. Written as DNA, the CDR3 is TGTGCCAGCAGCAAACCTAGCGGGACGAACACCGGGGAGCTGTTTTTT. Residues: CASSKPSGTNTGELFF.

This clone came up many times. The gene calls are TRBV4-2 and TRBJ2-1, with 8 bases that match TRBD2. The CDR3 is made up of 19 amino acids. Per germline, CDR1 LGHNA and CDR2 YNFKEQ. J lost 5 bases, V lost 4 bases, and 19 bases had no gene match. For the CDR3, the DNA is TGTGCCAGCAGCCCCTATGCTCCCCGGGGGGGGCTCGCTGACAATGAGCAGTTCTTC. Translation: CASSPYAPRGGLADNEQFF.

The sample holds many counts of this clone. This chain connects TRBV6-8 to TRBJ2-7, with 15 nucleotides matching TRBD2. Germline assignment: CDR1 MNHGY and CDR2 SAAAGT. V gave up 5 bases and J gave up 2 bases; unmatched junction bases: 13. The CDR3 loop spans 19 amino acids. The CDR3 nucleotides read TGTGCCAGCAGTCCCGCTATGGGACTAGCGGGAGGCCCCCCCTACGAGCAGTACGTC. Encoded protein: CASSPAMGLAGGPPYEQYV.

This clone has at least ten counts. The rearrangement links TRBV11-2 to TRBJ2-7; 7 bases are shared with TRBD2. The CDR3 runs 16 residues. The J segment lost 0 bases and the V segment lost 2 bases, leaving 7 bases of the junction unmatched. Germline V gene lookup returns CDR1 SGHAT and CDR2 FQNNGV. CDR3 protein: CASSLLVAGSSYEQYF. Written as DNA, the CDR3 is TGTGCCAGCAGCTTATTAGTAGCGGGTAGCTCCTACGAGCAGTACTTC.

This clone was seen ten or more times. This chain uses TRBV4-1 with TRBJ2-3; 14 bases are a match to TRBD2. From germline, CDR1 is MGHRA and CDR2 YSYEKL. The ends lost 6 bases at V and 3 bases at J; junction bases unmatched: 8. The CDR3 contains 17 residues. The CDR3 spells CASSLGTSGSTTDTQYF. Written as DNA, the CDR3 is TGCGCCAGCAGTCTTGGGACTAGCGGGAGTACGACAGATACGCAGTATTTT.

Points on this clone: Germline and junction disagree at one end, which may indicate a read error. The V call is TRBV2, the J call TRBJ1-1; TRBD1 agrees at 7 bases. CDR3 length: 11 residues. In germline, CDR1 is SNHLY, CDR2 FYNNEI. In nucleotides, the CDR3 is TGTGCCATCCAGGGGGGGACTGAAGCTTCCTTT. The encoded protein is CAIQGGTEASF.

As concerns this clone: At one end, the junction sequence differs from germline, possibly due to a read error. The chain links TRBV20-1 to TRBJ2-7, with D maybe TRBD2 (5 bases). Germline-derived CDR1 and CDR2 are DFQATT and SNEGSKA (reference sequence). The CDR3 sequence is 15 residues long. For the CDR3, the DNA is TGCAGGGTAACTCCGAGCTGGAGGAGCTCCTACGAGCACTACTTC. Its translation is CRVTPSWRSSYEHYF.

This clone showed up just a few times. The chain combines TRBV11-2 with TRBJ1-5; 8 positions agree with TRBD1. From germline, CDR1 is SGHAT and CDR2 FQNNGV. This CDR3 region has 15 residues. With 1 base clipped from V and 4 bases from J, the junction kept 3 bases outside the gene matches. CDR3: CASSLARGRNQPQHF. Here the CDR3 DNA reads TGTGCCAGCAGCTTAGCCAGGGGGCGAAATCAGCCCCAGCATTTT. Filled out from reference TRBV11-2 and TRBJ1-5, the complete variable domain reads EAGVAQSPRYKIIEKRQSVAFWCNPISGHATLYWYQQILGQGPKLLIQFQNNGVVDDSQLPKDRFSAERLKGVDSTLKIQPAKLEDSAVYLCASSLARGRNQPQHFGDGTRLSIL.

This clone was recorded many times. This sequence joins TRBV6-2 or TRBV6-3 and TRBJ2-7; 7 nucleotides align to TRBD1. Unmatched junction bases numbered 18, after V lost 6 bases and J lost 10 bases. Germline values: CDR1 MNHEY, CDR2 SVGEGT. CDR3 size: 15 residues. CDR3 nucleotides: TGTGCCAGCAGCTACGATCCGACAGGGTGGATAGGTCAGTACTTC. Amino acids: CASSYDPTGWIGQYF.

In this sample, this clone turned up many times. The chain uses TRBV10-1 and TRBJ2-6; D is unresolved. The V end was cut by 3 bases, the J end by 3 bases, with 3 bases between. The germline CDR1 and CDR2 sequences are WNHNN and SYGVQD (reference sequence). The length of the CDR3 is 13 residues. The CDR3, as DNA: TGCGCCAGCAGTGAAAATGGGGCCAACGTCCTGACTTTC. It is translated as CASSENGANVLTF.